Presented here are 6 T cell receptor beta chains from one specimen sequenced in a study of shared clonotypes between healthy human individuals. Only in-frame clones appear in the TCRdb table, and some are missing; sequencing was by immunoSEQ multiplex PCR. Here the sample spans roughly 660,000 clones, about 92% being singletons. The specimen sequenced was memory CD8+ T cells from PBMCs. As to subset: CD45RO+ cells pooled with CCR7-negative TemRA cells. The receptors were gathered from a man aged 18-30 years in good health. Some clones in this sample may be carry-over from other donors' samples.

The CDR3: CASSTRTSTTNEKLFF. CDR3 bases: TGTGCCAGCAGCACCAGGACATCCACAACTAATGAAAAACTGTTTTTT. The chain employs TRBV11-2 and TRBJ1-4, with D maybe TRBD1 (5 bases). The CDR3 loop spans 16 amino acids. CDR1 is SGHAT, CDR2 FQNNGV, per germline. V lost 5 bases to trimming and J lost 0 bases, with 13 bases between them. Based on the CDR3 plus reference TRBV11-2 and TRBJ1-4, the full variable domain is EAGVAQSPRYKIIEKRQSVAFWCNPISGHATLYWYQQILGQGPKLLIQFQNNGVVDDSQLPKDRFSAERLKGVDSTLKIQPAKLEDSAVYLCASSTRTSTTNEKLFFGSGTQLSVL.

V and J are TRBV9 and TRBJ2-1; 8 positions match TRBD2. Germline trimming cut 1 base from V and 6 bases from J; bases unmatched to any gene: 6. CDR1 is SGDLS and CDR2 is YYNGEE in the germline V gene. The CDR3 totals 15 residues. CDR3 amino acids: CASSVTIGLANEQFF. CDR3 DNA sequence: TGTGCCAGCAGCGTAACTATCGGACTAGCCAATGAGCAGTTCTTC.

This chain connects TRBV5-4 to TRBJ2-1; D might be TRBD2 (5 bases). The CDR3 spans 16 residues. The ends were cut back, 3 bases at V and 6 bases at J, with 19 bases in the middle. From germline, CDR1 is SGHNT and CDR2 YYREEE (reference sequence). The CDR3 sequence: CASSSKAESTINEQFF. CDR3 bases: TGTGCCAGCAGCTCCAAAGCGGAATCAACAATCAATGAGCAGTTCTTC. Full variable domain (rest looked up from reference TRBV5-4 and TRBJ2-1): ETGVTQSPTHLIKTRGQQVTLRCSSQSGHNTVSWYQQALGQGPQFIFQYYREEENGRGNFPPRFSGLQFPNYSSELNVNALELDDSALYLCASSSKAESTINEQFFGPGTRLTVL.

V and J are TRBV28 and TRBJ1-2, with 10 positions matching TRBD1. The germline CDR1 and CDR2 sequences are MDHEN and SYDVKM. V shed 6 bases and J 6 bases; nucleotides not matched to a gene: 10. The length of the CDR3 is 15 residues. The CDR3 DNA reads as TGTGCCAGCAGGGAGACAGGGGGCGATGCGCATGGCTACACCTTC. Translating gives CASRETGGDAHGYTF.

V gene TRBV13 combines with J gene TRBJ2-7, with 7 nucleotides matching TRBD1. CDR1 is PRHDT, CDR2 FYEKMQ, per germline (reference sequence). V was clipped by 5 bases and J by 4 bases; unmatched bases: 8. The CDR3 loop spans 14 amino acids. CDR3 DNA: TGTGCCAGCAGCCTCCGGACAGGAGATTACGAGCAGTACTTC. Translated, it gives CASSLRTGDYEQYF.

This clone was detected only once. The gene calls are TRBV27 and TRBJ1-3; TRBD1 might be the D (5 bases). CDR1 and CDR2 (germline): MNHEY, SMNVEV (reference sequence). CDR3 size: 15 residues. Trimming stripped 4 bases from V and 5 bases from J, with 15 bases between. CDR3 in amino acids: CASSSRVGARNTIYF. CDR3 nucleotides: TGTGCCAGCAGTTCTCGGGTCGGGGCTCGAAACACCATATATTTT.